A single sample gave rise to the 9 T cell receptor beta chains below, sequenced in a study of blood T cell repertoires in COVID-19. Produced via immunoSEQ multiplex PCR; TCRdb's table is partial and in-frame only. Of some 45,000 clones in the sample, approximately 91% are singletons; the top ten hold more than 2%. Material: peripheral blood. These receptors were taken from a human donor in a cohort sampled during active COVID-19.

This clone has only a few counts. The J gene is TRBJ2-1, the V gene TRBV7-2; TRBD2 is a possible D gene (7 bases). The CDR3 totals 14 residues. Germline V lookup: CDR1 SGHTA, CDR2 FQGNSA. The ends were cut back, 1 base at V and 10 bases at J, with 14 bases in the middle. The CDR3 region is CASSLGLAGVEQFF. DNA for the CDR3: TGTGCCAGCAGCTTAGGACTAGCAGGGGTAGAGCAGTTCTTC.

The chain is built from TRBV19 and TRBJ1-2, with D perhaps TRBD1 (6 bases). The CDR3 has 12 residues. V was shortened by 4 bases and J by 6 bases, with 9 bases between the two germline ends. The germline CDR1 and CDR2 sequences are LNHDA and SQIVND (reference sequence). The DNA for the CDR3 is TGTGCCAGTAGTACATCAGGGGATGGCTACACCTTC. Protein: CASSTSGDGYTF.

The chain joins TRBV11-2 to TRBJ1-2; 10 nucleotides agree with TRBD1. The V and J ends lost 5 bases and 6 bases, in that order; junction bases with no gene match: 6. The length of the CDR3 is 14 residues. CDR1 and CDR2 (germline): SGHAT, FQNNGV. CDR3 amino acids: CASSRPGQGHGYTF. The CDR3 DNA follows: TGTGCCAGCAGCCGCCCGGGACAGGGGCATGGCTACACCTTC.

J is TRBJ2-7 and V is TRBV15; TRBD1 agrees at 10 bases. With 1 base clipped from V and 3 bases from J, the junction kept 6 bases outside the gene matches. The CDR3 length is 16 residues. Looked up from germline, CDR1 is LNHNV and CDR2 is YYDKDF (reference sequence). The CDR3, as DNA: TGTGCCACCAGCAGAGCCGGGACAGGGGTCCTCTACGAGCAGTACTTC. This codes for CATSRAGTGVLYEQYF.

The V and J genes are TRBV11-3 and TRBJ2-2; no reliable D call. CDR1 is SGHNT, CDR2 YENEEA, per germline. This CDR3 contains 16 residues. Trimming took 3 bases from V and 4 from J, leaving 15 bases between them. The CDR3 coding sequence is TGTGCCAGCAGCTTGGCCTGGGCCCCGAGCACCGGGGAGCTGTTTTTT. Protein product: CASSLAWAPSTGELFF.

The chain carries TRBV5-6 and TRBJ1-2, with a possible D match to TRBD1 (6 bases). Germline values: CDR1 SGHDT, CDR2 YYEEEE. The CDR3 is made up of 14 amino acids. Trimming shortened V by 5 bases and J by 4 bases, and 15 bases separated the two germline ends. CDR3 nucleotide sequence: TGTGCCAGCAGTTACCAAGACAGGAGCTATGGCTACACCTTC. Translation: CASSYQDRSYGYTF.

Comment on this clone: One end of the junction varies from germline; a read error may be responsible. This chain joins TRBV27 and TRBJ1-6, with 9 bases aligning to TRBD1. The CDR3 sequence is 15 residues long. In germline, CDR1 is MNHEY, CDR2 SMNVEV (reference sequence). This chain's CDR3 is CASSLSGTGNSPLHF. The CDR3 DNA reads TGTGCCAGCAGCTTATCCGGGACAGGGAATTCACCCCTCCACTTT.

The gene calls are TRBV30 and TRBJ2-7, with 7 bases fitting TRBD1. V gave up 7 bases and J gave up 7 bases; unmatched junction bases: 13. Germline values: CDR1 GTSNPN, CDR2 SVGIG (reference sequence). This CDR3 contains 13 residues. Here the CDR3 DNA reads TGTGCCTCTAGGACAGGCCCCCCGGGAGAGCAGTACTTC. Translation: CASRTGPPGEQYF.

The chain employs TRBV4-1 and TRBJ2-1, with 8 bases lining up with TRBD2. The CDR3 sequence is 16 residues long. The junction had 8 bases not matched to a gene; V was cut back by 4 bases and J by 3 bases. Germline values: CDR1 MGHRA, CDR2 YSYEKL. CDR3 coding DNA: TGCGCCAGCAGCCCCGTAGCGGGGAAGATCTACAATGAGCAGTTCTTC. This sequence encodes CASSPVAGKIYNEQFF.